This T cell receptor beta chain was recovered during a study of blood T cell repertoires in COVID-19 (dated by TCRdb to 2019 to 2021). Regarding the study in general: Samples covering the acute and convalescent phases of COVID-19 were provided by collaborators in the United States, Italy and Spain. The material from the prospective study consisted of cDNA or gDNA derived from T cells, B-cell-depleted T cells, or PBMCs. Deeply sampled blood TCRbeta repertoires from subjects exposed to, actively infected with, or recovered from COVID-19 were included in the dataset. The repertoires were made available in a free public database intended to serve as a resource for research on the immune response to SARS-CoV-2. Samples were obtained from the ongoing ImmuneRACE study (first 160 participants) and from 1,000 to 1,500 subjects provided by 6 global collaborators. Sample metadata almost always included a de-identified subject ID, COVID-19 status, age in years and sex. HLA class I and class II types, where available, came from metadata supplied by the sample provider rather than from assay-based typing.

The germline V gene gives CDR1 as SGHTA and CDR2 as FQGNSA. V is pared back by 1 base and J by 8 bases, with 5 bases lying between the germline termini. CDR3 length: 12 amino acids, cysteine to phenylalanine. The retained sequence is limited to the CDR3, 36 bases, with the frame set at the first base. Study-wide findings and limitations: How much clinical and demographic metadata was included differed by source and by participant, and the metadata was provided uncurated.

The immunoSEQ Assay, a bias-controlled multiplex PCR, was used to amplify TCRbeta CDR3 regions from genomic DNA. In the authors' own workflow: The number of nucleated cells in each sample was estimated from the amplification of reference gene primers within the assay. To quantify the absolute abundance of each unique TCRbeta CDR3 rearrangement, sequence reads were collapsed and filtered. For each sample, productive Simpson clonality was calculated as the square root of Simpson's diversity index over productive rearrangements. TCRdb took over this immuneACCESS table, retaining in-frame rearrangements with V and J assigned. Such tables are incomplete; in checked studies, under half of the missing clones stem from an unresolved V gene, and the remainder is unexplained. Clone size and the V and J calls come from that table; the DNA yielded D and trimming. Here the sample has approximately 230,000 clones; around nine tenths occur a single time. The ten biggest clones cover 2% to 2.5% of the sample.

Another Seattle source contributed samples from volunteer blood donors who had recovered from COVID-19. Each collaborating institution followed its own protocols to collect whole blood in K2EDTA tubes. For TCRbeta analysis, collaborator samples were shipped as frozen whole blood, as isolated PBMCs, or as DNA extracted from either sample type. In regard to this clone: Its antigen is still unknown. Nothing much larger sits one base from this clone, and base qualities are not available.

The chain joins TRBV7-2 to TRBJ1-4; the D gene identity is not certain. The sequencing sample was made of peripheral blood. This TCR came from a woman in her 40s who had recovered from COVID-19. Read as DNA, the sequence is TGTGCCAGCAGCTTAGGGAGGGAAAAACTGTTTTTT. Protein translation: CASSLGREKLFF.